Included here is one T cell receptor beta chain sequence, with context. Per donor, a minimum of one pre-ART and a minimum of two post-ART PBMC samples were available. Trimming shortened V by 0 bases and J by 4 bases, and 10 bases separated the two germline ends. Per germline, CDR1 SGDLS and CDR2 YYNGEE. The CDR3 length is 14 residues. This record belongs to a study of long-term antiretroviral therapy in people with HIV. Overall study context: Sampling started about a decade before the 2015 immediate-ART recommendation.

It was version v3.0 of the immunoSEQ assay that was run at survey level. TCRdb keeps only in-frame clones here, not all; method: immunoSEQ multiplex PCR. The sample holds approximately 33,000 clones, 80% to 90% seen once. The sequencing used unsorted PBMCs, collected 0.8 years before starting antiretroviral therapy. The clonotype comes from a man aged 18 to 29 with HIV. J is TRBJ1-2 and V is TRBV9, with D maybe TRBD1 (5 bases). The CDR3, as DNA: TGTGCCAGCAGCGTAGGGGGCCTGAGCTATGGCTACACCTTC. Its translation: CASSVGGLSYGYTF.